The T cell receptor beta chain under discussion was sequenced for a study of T cells in Graves' hyperthyroidism and ophthalmopathy. Germline CDR1 is SGHTA and CDR2 is FQGTGA. Trimming stripped 0 bases from V and 3 bases from J, with 14 bases between. The CDR3 extends over 16 amino acids. TCR beta CDR3 regions were amplified from RNA transcripts. Using the HTBI primer set, a first-round RT-PCR was run on the TCR CDR3. TCRdb reprocessed the multiplex PCR reads with MiXCR, giving one entry per CDR3 protein. Of 640,000 or so distinct CDR3 sequences in the sample, 14% were seen once. This clonotype was detected ten times or more.

The source material was blood. The rearrangement uses TRBV7-3 and TRBJ2-5; D may be TRBD1 or TRBD2 (6 bases each). This clonotype originated in a woman between 18 and 29 years old with Graves' ophthalmopathy. CDR3 in amino acids: CASSLTPRGGKETQYF. In DNA form, the CDR3 reads TGTGCCAGCAGCTTAACGCCCAGGGGCGGGAAAGAGACCCAGTACTTC. The whole variable domain, remainder taken from reference TRBV7-3 and TRBJ2-5, is GAGVSQTPSNKVTEKGKYVELRCDPISGHTALYWYRQSLGQGPEFLIYFQGTGAADDSGLPNDRFFAVRPEGSVSTLKIQRTERGDSAVYLCASSLTPRGGKETQYFGPGTRLLVL.